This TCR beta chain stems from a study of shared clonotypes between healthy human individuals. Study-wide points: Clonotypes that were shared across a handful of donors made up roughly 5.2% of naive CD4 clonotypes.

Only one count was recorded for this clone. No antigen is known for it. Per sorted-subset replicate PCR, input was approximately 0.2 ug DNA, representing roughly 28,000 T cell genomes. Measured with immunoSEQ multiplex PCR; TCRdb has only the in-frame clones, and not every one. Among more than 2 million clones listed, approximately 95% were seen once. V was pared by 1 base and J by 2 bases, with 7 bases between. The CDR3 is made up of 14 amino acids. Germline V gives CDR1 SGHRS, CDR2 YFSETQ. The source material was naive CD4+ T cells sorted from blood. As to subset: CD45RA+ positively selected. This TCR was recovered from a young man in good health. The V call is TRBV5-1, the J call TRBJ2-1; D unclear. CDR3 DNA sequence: TGCGCCAGCAGCTTGAACGGTCCCTACAATGAGCAGTTCTTC. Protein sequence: CASSLNGPYNEQFF. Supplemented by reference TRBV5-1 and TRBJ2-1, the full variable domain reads KAGVTQTPRYLIKTRGQQVTLSCSPISGHRSVSWYQQTPGQGLQFLFEYFSETQRNKGNFPGRFSGRQFSNSRSEMNVSTLELGDSALYLCASSLNGPYNEQFFGPGTRLTVL.